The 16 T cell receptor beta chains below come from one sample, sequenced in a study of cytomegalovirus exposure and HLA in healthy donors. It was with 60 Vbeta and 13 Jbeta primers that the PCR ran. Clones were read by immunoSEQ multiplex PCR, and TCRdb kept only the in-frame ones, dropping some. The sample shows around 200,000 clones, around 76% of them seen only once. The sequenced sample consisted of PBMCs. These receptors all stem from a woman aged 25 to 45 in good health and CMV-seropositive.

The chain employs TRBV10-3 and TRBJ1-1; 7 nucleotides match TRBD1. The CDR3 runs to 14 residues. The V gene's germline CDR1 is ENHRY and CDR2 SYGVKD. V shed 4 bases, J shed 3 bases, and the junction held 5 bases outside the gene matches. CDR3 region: CAISGRGSDTEAFF. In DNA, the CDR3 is TGTGCCATCAGTGGCAGGGGGTCCGACACTGAAGCTTTCTTT.

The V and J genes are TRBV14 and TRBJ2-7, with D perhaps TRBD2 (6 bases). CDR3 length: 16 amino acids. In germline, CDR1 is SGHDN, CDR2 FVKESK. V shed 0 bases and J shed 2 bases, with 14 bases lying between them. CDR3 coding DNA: TGTGCCAGCAGCCAAGATAATAGGGGACTCACCTACGAGCAGTACTTC. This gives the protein CASSQDNRGLTYEQYF.

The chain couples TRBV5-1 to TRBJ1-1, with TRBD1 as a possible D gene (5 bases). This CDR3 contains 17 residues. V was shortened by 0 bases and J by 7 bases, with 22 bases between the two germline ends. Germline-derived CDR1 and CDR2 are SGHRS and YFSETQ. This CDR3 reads CASSLGKRTTFSSEAFF. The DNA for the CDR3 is TGCGCCAGCAGCTTGGGTAAAAGGACAACCTTTTCGAGTGAAGCTTTCTTT.

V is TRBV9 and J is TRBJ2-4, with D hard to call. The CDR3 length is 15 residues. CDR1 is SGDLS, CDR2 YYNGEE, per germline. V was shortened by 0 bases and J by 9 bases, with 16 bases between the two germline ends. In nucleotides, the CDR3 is TGTGCCAGCAGCGTAGATAGTGCGAGTTCACGCATTCAGTACTTC. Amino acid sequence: CASSVDSASSRIQYF.

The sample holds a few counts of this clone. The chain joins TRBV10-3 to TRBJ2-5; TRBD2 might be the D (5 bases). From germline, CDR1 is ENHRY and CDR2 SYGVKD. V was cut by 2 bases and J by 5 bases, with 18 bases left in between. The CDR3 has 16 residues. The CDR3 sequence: CAISEPGKGDGETQYF. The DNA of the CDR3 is TGTGCCATCAGTGAGCCGGGGAAGGGTGACGGGGAGACCCAGTACTTC.

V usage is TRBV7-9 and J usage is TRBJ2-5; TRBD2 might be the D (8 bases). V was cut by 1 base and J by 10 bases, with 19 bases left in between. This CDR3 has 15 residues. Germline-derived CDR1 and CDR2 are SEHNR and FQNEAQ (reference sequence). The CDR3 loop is CASSLDRGGDRDQYF. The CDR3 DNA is TGTGCCAGCAGCTTAGACCGGGGGGGCGACAGGGACCAGTACTTC.

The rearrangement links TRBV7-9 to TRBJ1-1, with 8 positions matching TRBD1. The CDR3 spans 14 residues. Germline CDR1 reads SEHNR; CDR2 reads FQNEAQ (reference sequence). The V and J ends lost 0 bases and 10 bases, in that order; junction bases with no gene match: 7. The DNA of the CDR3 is TGTGCCAGCAGCTTAGCAGGACAGGGCACCGGAGCTTTCTTT. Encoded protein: CASSLAGQGTGAFF.

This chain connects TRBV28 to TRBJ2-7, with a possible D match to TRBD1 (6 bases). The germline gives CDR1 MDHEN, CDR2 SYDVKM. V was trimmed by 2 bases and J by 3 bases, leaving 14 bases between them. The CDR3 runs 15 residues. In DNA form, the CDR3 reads TGTGCCAGCAGTTTACCCGAGACAGGAGGCTACGAGCAGTACTTC. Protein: CASSLPETGGYEQYF.

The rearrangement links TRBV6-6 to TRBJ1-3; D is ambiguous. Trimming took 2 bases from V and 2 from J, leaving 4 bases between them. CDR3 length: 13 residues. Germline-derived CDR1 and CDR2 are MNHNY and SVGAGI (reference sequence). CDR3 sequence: CASSYGPGNTIYF. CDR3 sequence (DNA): TGTGCCAGCAGTTACGGGCCTGGAAACACCATATATTTT.

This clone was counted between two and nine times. This chain's CDR3 is CASTPTGDANTEAFF. The CDR3, as DNA: TGTGCCAGCACCCCGACAGGGGACGCGAACACTGAAGCTTTCTTT. The V call is TRBV14, the J call TRBJ1-1, with 8 bases that match TRBD1. The CDR3 has 15 residues. Looked up from germline, CDR1 is SGHDN and CDR2 is FVKESK. The junction had 8 bases not matched to a gene; V was cut back by 7 bases and J by 1 base.

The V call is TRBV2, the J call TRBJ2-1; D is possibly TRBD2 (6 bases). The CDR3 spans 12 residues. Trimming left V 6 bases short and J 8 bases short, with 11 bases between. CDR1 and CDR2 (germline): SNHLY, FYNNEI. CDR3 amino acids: CASRQTSYEQFF. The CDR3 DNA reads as TGTGCCAGCAGACAGACTAGTTATGAGCAGTTCTTC.

DNA of the CDR3: TGTGCCAGTAGTATAACACAGGGATCGTATGGCTACACCTTC. Its protein is CASSITQGSYGYTF. The V gene is TRBV19, the J gene TRBJ1-2, with D perhaps TRBD1 (6 bases). Trimming removed 2 bases at V and 5 bases at J, with 12 bases between. This CDR3 has 14 residues. Germline V gives CDR1 LNHDA, CDR2 SQIVND (reference sequence).

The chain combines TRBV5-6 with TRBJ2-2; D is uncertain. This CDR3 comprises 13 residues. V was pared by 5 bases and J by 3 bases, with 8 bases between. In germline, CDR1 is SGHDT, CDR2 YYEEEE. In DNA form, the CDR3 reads TGTGCCAGCAGGCTCGGGTACACCGGGGAGCTGTTTTTT. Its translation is CASRLGYTGELFF.

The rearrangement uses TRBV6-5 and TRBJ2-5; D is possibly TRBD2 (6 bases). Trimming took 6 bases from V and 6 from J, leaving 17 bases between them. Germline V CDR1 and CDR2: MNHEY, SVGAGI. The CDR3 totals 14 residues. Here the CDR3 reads CASRRDPKGQTQYF. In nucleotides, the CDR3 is TGTGCCAGCAGGCGGGACCCAAAGGGACAGACCCAGTACTTC.

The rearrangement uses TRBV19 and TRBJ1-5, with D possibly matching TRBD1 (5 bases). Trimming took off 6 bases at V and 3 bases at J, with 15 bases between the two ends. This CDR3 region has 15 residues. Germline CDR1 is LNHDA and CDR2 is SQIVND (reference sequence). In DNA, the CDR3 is TGTGCCAGTAGCCAAGGGGCGGGATTCAATCAGCCCCAGCATTTT. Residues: CASSQGAGFNQPQHF.

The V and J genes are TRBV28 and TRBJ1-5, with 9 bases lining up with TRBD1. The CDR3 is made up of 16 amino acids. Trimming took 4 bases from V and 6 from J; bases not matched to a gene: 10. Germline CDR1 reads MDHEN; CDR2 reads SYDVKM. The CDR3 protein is CASSWSGTGIAQPQHF. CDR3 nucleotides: TGTGCCAGCAGTTGGTCAGGGACAGGGATTGCTCAGCCCCAGCATTTT.